This TCR beta chain was recovered during a study of blood T cell repertoires in COVID-19. The table came from immunoSEQ multiplex PCR; TCRdb's copy has only in-frame clones and leaves some out. Of approximately 280,000 clones listed, approximately 91% are singletons. The origin of this receptor is a woman in her sixties or seventies with acute or convalescent COVID-19. The sequenced sample was peripheral blood.

CDR3 loop: CASSQPGQDRNQPQHF. The CDR3 DNA follows: TGCGCCAGCAGCCAACCTGGACAGGATCGCAATCAGCCCCAGCATTTT. V and J are TRBV4-1 and TRBJ1-5, with TRBD1 matching over 7 bases. The germline V gene has CDR1 MGHRA and CDR2 YSYEKL. V trimming: 2 bases; J trimming: 2 bases; junction bases outside the gene matches: 6. The CDR3 extends over 16 amino acids.